This passage covers 19 T cell receptor beta chains from one sample sequenced in a study of molecular identifiers for immune sequencing clone quantification. TCRdb re-derived calls from the PCR reads in MiXCR, one entry per CDR3 protein. The table lists hundreds of thousands of distinct CDR3 sequences, under 25% of them singletons. What was sequenced was naive CD8+ T cells from blood, with Jurkat cell RNA spiked in. Regarding subset: FACS-sorted CD8+CD4-CCR7+CD45RA+ naive T cells. Receptor source: a human donor in good health. Some libraries in this study had Jurkat cell RNA spiked in.

The chain recombines TRBV7-8 with TRBJ2-7; D gene ambiguous. The CDR3 has 16 residues. CDR1 and CDR2 (germline): SGHVS, FQNEAQ. With 0 bases removed from V and 8 bases from J, the gap between germline ends came to 20 bases. The CDR3 reads CASSLAPSATRSKQYF. CDR3 coding DNA: TGTGCCAGCAGCTTAGCTCCGTCGGCCACGAGGAGCAAGCAGTACTTC.

The chain is built from TRBV20-1 and TRBJ2-7, with 8 nucleotides matching TRBD2. The CDR3 covers 15 residues. The junction had 9 bases not matched to a gene; V was cut back by 0 bases and J by 5 bases. Germline lookup yields CDR1 DFQATT and CDR2 SNEGSKA (reference sequence). Here the CDR3 DNA reads TGCAGTGCTAGAGATTTTGGCGGGGGGCGTGACGAGCAGTACTTC. It codes for CSARDFGGGRDEQYF.

The chain joins TRBV27 to TRBJ2-1, with D unclear. The CDR3 length is 17 residues. In germline, CDR1 is MNHEY, CDR2 SMNVEV (reference sequence). Trimming took off 4 bases at V and 0 bases at J, with 16 bases between the two ends. As DNA, the CDR3 is TGTGCCAGCAGTTCCCTAATGGACGGTAGCTCCTACAATGAGCAGTTCTTC. Amino acid sequence: CASSSLMDGSSYNEQFF.

This clonotype was observed many times. The chain couples TRBV25-1 to TRBJ2-7, with 7 nucleotides matching TRBD1. CDR1 is MGHDK and CDR2 is SYGVNS in the germline V gene. V shed 4 bases and J 4 bases; nucleotides not matched to a gene: 4. The CDR3 runs to 13 residues. Written as DNA, the CDR3 is TGTGCCAGCAGTGCAGGGGGAGTTTACGAGCAGTACTTC. As protein: CASSAGGVYEQYF.

The rearrangement links TRBV11-3 to TRBJ2-1; 9 positions agree with TRBD1. The ends lost 5 bases at V and 8 bases at J; junction bases unmatched: 10. CDR1 is SGHNT and CDR2 is YENEEA in the germline V gene. The CDR3 contains 15 residues. The CDR3 spells CASSVGGTGPHEQFF. In DNA, the CDR3 is TGTGCCAGCAGCGTAGGGGGGACAGGGCCACATGAGCAGTTCTTC.

The chain combines TRBV20-1 with TRBJ2-7; a possible D gene is TRBD1 (5 bases). The ends were cut back, 2 bases at V and 4 bases at J, with 15 bases in the middle. The CDR3 sequence is 14 residues long. Germline CDR1 reads DFQATT; CDR2 reads SNEGSKA (reference sequence). Written as DNA, the CDR3 is TGCAGTGCTAGATCAGGGTGGATGGGGTACGAGCAGTACTTC. Encoded protein: CSARSGWMGYEQYF.

This clonotype was seen ten or more times. V is TRBV7-9 and J is TRBJ1-1; maybe TRBD1 (6 bases). Germline CDR1 and CDR2: SEHNR and FQNEAQ (reference sequence). CDR3 length equals 13 residues. The germline V and J ends were trimmed by 6 bases and 3 bases, with 11 bases remaining between them. The CDR3 region has the DNA TGTGCCAGCAGAATGGACAGCTACACTGAAGCTTTCTTT. It is translated as CASRMDSYTEAFF.

This clonotype appeared a few times. This chain links TRBV13 with TRBJ2-1; 7 bases are a match to TRBD1. Trimming cost V 5 bases and J 8 bases; bases outside gene matches: 12. Germline CDR1 reads PRHDT; CDR2 reads FYEKMQ (reference sequence). This CDR3 region has 15 residues. The CDR3 sequence: CASSLTPGQSDEQFF. CDR3 in DNA: TGTGCCAGCAGCCTAACCCCGGGACAGTCTGATGAGCAGTTCTTC.

Worth noting for this clonotype: This may be a read error: a much more frequent sequence differs by one nucleotide. The CDR3 DNA reads TGTGCCAGCATGACCGGGACAGGGGCCACCGGGGAGCTGTTTTTT. Translating gives CASMTGTGATGELFF. This rearrangement joins TRBV6-2 or TRBV6-3 to TRBJ2-2, with TRBD1 matching 10 bases. The CDR3 length is 15 residues. The V gene's germline CDR1 is MNHEY and CDR2 SVGEGT. The ends lost 7 bases at V and 4 bases at J; junction bases unmatched: 6.

This clonotype has more than one count but fewer than ten. This rearrangement joins TRBV27 to TRBJ2-7; no clear D gene. The V end was cut by 5 bases, the J end by 0 bases, with 8 bases between. CDR1 is MNHEY and CDR2 is SMNVEV in the germline V gene (reference sequence). The CDR3 extends over 13 amino acids. CDR3 protein: CASSPLSSYEQYF. CDR3 bases: TGTGCCAGCAGTCCCCTCAGCTCCTACGAGCAGTACTTC.

This clonotype was seen a few times. The V call is TRBV6-5, the J call TRBJ1-5; 9 bases are a match to TRBD1. The V gene end was trimmed by 6 bases and the J gene end by 3 bases; junction bases not matched to a gene: 6. Germline V gene lookup returns CDR1 MNHEY and CDR2 SVGAGI. The CDR3 runs 15 residues. The DNA of the CDR3 is TGTGCCAGCAGGTGGGGACAGGGACCCAATCAGCCCCAGCATTTT. It is translated as CASRWGQGPNQPQHF.

This clonotype was counted at least ten times. V usage is TRBV7-2 and J usage is TRBJ2-3; the D is unclear. Germline CDR1 and CDR2: SGHTA and FQGNSA. The CDR3 has 16 amino acids. The V and J ends lost 1 base and 2 bases respectively, with 13 bases between them. CDR3 coding DNA: TGTGCCAGCAGCTTAGGGACGGTTGCTATCACAGATACGCAGTATTTT. Its translation: CASSLGTVAITDTQYF.

This clonotype occurred once. At one of its ends the junction is not consistent with the germline gene, which may arise from a read error. The rearrangement links TRBV6-5 to TRBJ1-4; unclear D gene. This CDR3 contains 14 residues. CDR1 and CDR2 (germline): MNHEY, SVGAGI. The CDR3 DNA is TGTGCCAGCAGTTACTCTGGCAGGACGAAAGAACTGCTTTTT. Translating it yields CASSYSGRTKELLF.

This clonotype was counted ten times or more. This sequence joins TRBV7-9 and TRBJ1-1; TRBD1 might be the D (6 bases). The CDR3 contains 16 residues. The V gene lost 5 bases and the J gene lost 4 bases, with 20 bases spanning the gap. From germline, CDR1 is SEHNR and CDR2 FQNEAQ (reference sequence). Written as DNA, the CDR3 is TGTGCCAGCAGCAAAAGACAGGATGGACTGAGCACTGAAGCTTTCTTT. Translating it yields CASSKRQDGLSTEAFF.

This clonotype has a count of ten or more. The chain employs TRBV7-9 and TRBJ1-6; a possible D gene is TRBD1 (5 bases). Germline V gene data show CDR1 as SEHNR and CDR2 as FQNEAQ (reference sequence). Trimming pared 5 bases from V and 10 bases from J, leaving 12 bases between. The CDR3 has 13 amino acids. As DNA, the CDR3 is TGTGCCAGCAGCCCCTGGGGGGACTCACCCCTCCACTTT. It translates to CASSPWGDSPLHF.

The genes are TRBV11-2 and TRBJ2-1, with D maybe TRBD1 (5 bases). Germline CDR1 is SGHAT and CDR2 is FQNNGV. V lost 1 base, J lost 4 bases, and 8 bases lay in between. The CDR3 has 14 residues. The DNA for the CDR3 is TGTGCCAGCAGCTTAGGGGGCACGTACAATGAGCAGTTCTTC. Translation gives CASSLGGTYNEQFF.

The chain carries TRBV4-3 and TRBJ2-1; 9 bases match TRBD1. The CDR3 totals 17 residues. V shed 3 bases, J shed 5 bases, and the junction held 11 bases outside the gene matches. Germline values: CDR1 LGHNA, CDR2 YSLEER. In DNA form, the CDR3 reads TGCGCCAGCAGCCAGCAACTGACGGGACAGGGCAACAATGAGCAGTTCTTC. This gives the protein CASSQQLTGQGNNEQFF.

This clonotype turned up a few times. The J gene is TRBJ2-5, the V gene TRBV4-3, with 7 bases matching TRBD2. J was trimmed by 5 bases and V by 0 bases; bases with no gene match: 6. The CDR3 sequence is 15 residues long. Germline CDR1 LGHNA, CDR2 YSLEER. CDR3 protein: CASSQEGGRLETQYF. In DNA, the CDR3 is TGCGCCAGCAGCCAAGAAGGCGGGAGATTGGAGACCCAGTACTTC.

This sequence joins TRBV27 and TRBJ1-2; TRBD1 is a possible D gene (6 bases). This CDR3 spans 14 amino acids. Trimming pared 3 bases from V and 8 bases from J, leaving 16 bases between. Looked up from germline, CDR1 is MNHEY and CDR2 is SMNVEV (reference sequence). CDR3 protein: CASSFSAGEGGYTF. CDR3 coding DNA: TGTGCCAGCAGTTTCAGTGCAGGGGAGGGAGGCTACACCTTC.